These 14 T cell receptor beta chains originate from one sample sequenced in a study of vaccination effects on CD4 cells after COVID-19. The repertoire was sequenced with immunoSEQ multiplex PCR; TCRdb's copy has only in-frame clones and lacks some. This table holds approximately 29,000 clones, under 80% found once. Antigens of these TCRs are unknown. Ahead of sequencing, the ViraFEST assay grew antigen-specific CD4+ T cells using viral peptide pools. Investigators separated out CD4+ T cells once 9 to 11 days of culture had passed. Documented for the person is a PCR-confirmed SARS-CoV-2 infection occurring between March and December 2020. The sample in question was CD4+ T cells from PBMCs cultured with a peptide pool, obtained before COVID-19 vaccination. These receptors originate from a human donor who had a prior SARS-CoV-2 infection.

In its sample, this clone was seen a few times. V usage is TRBV5-4 and J usage is TRBJ1-2, with D possibly matching TRBD1 (5 bases). V lost 1 base and J 0 bases, leaving 7 bases between the germline ends. CDR1 is SGHNT and CDR2 is YYREEE in the germline V gene (reference sequence). The CDR3 runs to 14 residues. The CDR3 loop reads CASSLKGSNYGYTF. The CDR3 nucleotides are TGTGCCAGCAGCTTGAAGGGGTCTAACTATGGCTACACCTTC.

This clone was seen a single time. The CDR3 coding sequence is TGTGCCAGCAGCTTAGTGACTCGGGAGCGGGAGGGATTAGAGACCCAGTACTTC. It yields the protein CASSLVTREREGLETQYF. The V and J genes are TRBV11-3 and TRBJ2-5; 10 nucleotides match TRBD2. The V segment lost 1 base and the J segment 4 bases; nucleotides outside the gene matches: 12. The CDR3 contains 18 residues. The germline gives CDR1 SGHNT, CDR2 YENEEA.

V and J are TRBV10-3 and TRBJ2-2; a weak D match, TRBD2 (6 bases). The CDR3 totals 14 residues. V was clipped by 3 bases and J by 6 bases, with 11 bases between them. CDR1 is ENHRY, CDR2 SYGVKD, per germline. In DNA form, the CDR3 reads TGTGCCATCAGTGAAAGGACTATTCCCGGGGAGCTGTTTTTT. Translating it yields CAISERTIPGELFF.

V usage is TRBV30 and J usage is TRBJ2-7, with D maybe TRBD2 (6 bases). Germline lookup yields CDR1 GTSNPN and CDR2 SVGIG (reference sequence). The CDR3 is 12 residues long. Trimming took off 0 bases at V and 11 bases at J, with 14 bases between the two ends. CDR3 sequence reads: CAWSVGGPEEYF. The CDR3 DNA follows: TGTGCCTGGAGTGTAGGAGGGCCAGAAGAGTACTTC.

The chain combines TRBV4-3 with TRBJ1-5; possible D gene TRBD1, 5 bases. V was trimmed by 0 bases and J by 9 bases, leaving 24 bases between them. This CDR3 region has 18 residues. Germline CDR1 and CDR2: LGHNA and YSLEER. This CDR3 is CASSQDLELEGNLVPQHF. The DNA of the CDR3 is TGCGCCAGCAGCCAAGATTTGGAGCTCGAGGGGAATCTGGTGCCCCAGCATTTT.

The rearrangement joins TRBV4-1 to TRBJ1-1, with TRBD1 matching 7 bases. V lost 4 bases and J lost 1; bases outside the gene matches: 6. The CDR3 covers 15 residues. Germline CDR1 and CDR2: MGHRA and YSYEKL. The CDR3 nucleotides are TGCGCCAGCAGCCGGGGGACAGCTCAGAACACTGAAGCTTTCTTT. This gives the protein CASSRGTAQNTEAFF.

V gene TRBV7-3 combines with J gene TRBJ2-5; D perhaps matches TRBD1 (6 bases). This CDR3 has 15 amino acids. V lost 4 bases to trimming and J lost 1 base, with 13 bases between them. Germline assignment: CDR1 SGHTA and CDR2 FQGTGA. The CDR3 spells CASSSSGAVQETQYF. As DNA, the CDR3 is TGTGCCAGCAGCTCCTCAGGGGCTGTCCAAGAGACCCAGTACTTC.

The chain employs TRBV7-2 and TRBJ1-3, with D unclear. From germline, CDR1 is SGHTA and CDR2 FQGNSA. Trimming took 1 base from V and 4 from J, leaving 11 bases between them. The CDR3 runs to 15 residues. The CDR3 here is CASSLDPAWGNTIYF. The CDR3 DNA sequence: TGTGCCAGCAGCTTAGATCCGGCGTGGGGAAACACCATATATTTT.

V usage is TRBV7-2 and J usage is TRBJ2-3, with a tentative D call TRBD2 (6 bases). Per germline, CDR1 SGHTA and CDR2 FQGNSA. The germline V and J ends were trimmed by 3 bases and 2 bases, with 9 bases remaining between them. This CDR3 is 14 amino acids long. CDR3 DNA sequence: TGTGCCAGCAGCTTTAGCGGACACACAGATACGCAGTATTTT. Protein product: CASSFSGHTDTQYF.

The rearrangement joins TRBV7-2 to TRBJ2-7; D is tentatively TRBD1 or TRBD2 (6 bases each). CDR1 and CDR2 from the germline V gene are SGHTA and FQGNSA. Trimming shortened V by 3 bases and J by 3 bases, and 21 bases separated the two germline ends. The CDR3 consists of 17 residues. The CDR3 sequence is CASSFFGGPLTNYEQYF. CDR3 nucleotide sequence: TGTGCCAGCAGCTTCTTTGGGGGGCCACTAACCAACTACGAGCAGTACTTC.

J is TRBJ2-5 and V is TRBV5-4; TRBD2 matches at 7 bases. The CDR3 consists of 14 residues. Germline V CDR1 and CDR2: SGHNT, YYREEE (reference sequence). V was clipped by 4 bases and J by 5 bases; unmatched bases: 8. CDR3: CASSQSGTWETQYF. CDR3 in DNA: TGTGCCAGCAGCCAAAGCGGGACCTGGGAGACCCAGTACTTC.

This clone was observed a few times. The J gene is TRBJ1-4, the V gene TRBV11-2, with 9 bases identical to TRBD1. There are 14 residues in the CDR3. Germline V gene lookup returns CDR1 SGHAT and CDR2 FQNNGV. The trim removed 3 bases at V and 5 bases at J, leaving 1 base unmatched. CDR3: CASSFGTGNEKLFF. The CDR3 bases are TGTGCCAGCAGCTTTGGGACAGGGAATGAAAAACTGTTTTTT.

The chain recombines TRBV5-1 with TRBJ2-7; D gene ambiguous. Germline V gene data show CDR1 as SGHRS and CDR2 as YFSETQ. The CDR3 covers 16 residues. V shed 7 bases and J shed 7 bases, with 27 bases lying between them. The CDR3 protein is CASHPDSGLSAREQYF. The CDR3 DNA sequence: TGCGCCAGCCATCCGGATTCCGGGCTCTCTGCCAGAGAGCAGTACTTC.

The chain joins TRBV7-3 to TRBJ2-7, with TRBD2 matching 7 bases. CDR1 and CDR2 (germline): SGHTA, FQGTGA. This CDR3 comprises 14 residues. V shed 1 base, J shed 5 bases, and the junction held 5 bases outside the gene matches. The CDR3 DNA follows: TGTGCCAGCAGCTTAAACTCGGGGACTAACGAGCAGTACTTC. It specifies CASSLNSGTNEQYF.